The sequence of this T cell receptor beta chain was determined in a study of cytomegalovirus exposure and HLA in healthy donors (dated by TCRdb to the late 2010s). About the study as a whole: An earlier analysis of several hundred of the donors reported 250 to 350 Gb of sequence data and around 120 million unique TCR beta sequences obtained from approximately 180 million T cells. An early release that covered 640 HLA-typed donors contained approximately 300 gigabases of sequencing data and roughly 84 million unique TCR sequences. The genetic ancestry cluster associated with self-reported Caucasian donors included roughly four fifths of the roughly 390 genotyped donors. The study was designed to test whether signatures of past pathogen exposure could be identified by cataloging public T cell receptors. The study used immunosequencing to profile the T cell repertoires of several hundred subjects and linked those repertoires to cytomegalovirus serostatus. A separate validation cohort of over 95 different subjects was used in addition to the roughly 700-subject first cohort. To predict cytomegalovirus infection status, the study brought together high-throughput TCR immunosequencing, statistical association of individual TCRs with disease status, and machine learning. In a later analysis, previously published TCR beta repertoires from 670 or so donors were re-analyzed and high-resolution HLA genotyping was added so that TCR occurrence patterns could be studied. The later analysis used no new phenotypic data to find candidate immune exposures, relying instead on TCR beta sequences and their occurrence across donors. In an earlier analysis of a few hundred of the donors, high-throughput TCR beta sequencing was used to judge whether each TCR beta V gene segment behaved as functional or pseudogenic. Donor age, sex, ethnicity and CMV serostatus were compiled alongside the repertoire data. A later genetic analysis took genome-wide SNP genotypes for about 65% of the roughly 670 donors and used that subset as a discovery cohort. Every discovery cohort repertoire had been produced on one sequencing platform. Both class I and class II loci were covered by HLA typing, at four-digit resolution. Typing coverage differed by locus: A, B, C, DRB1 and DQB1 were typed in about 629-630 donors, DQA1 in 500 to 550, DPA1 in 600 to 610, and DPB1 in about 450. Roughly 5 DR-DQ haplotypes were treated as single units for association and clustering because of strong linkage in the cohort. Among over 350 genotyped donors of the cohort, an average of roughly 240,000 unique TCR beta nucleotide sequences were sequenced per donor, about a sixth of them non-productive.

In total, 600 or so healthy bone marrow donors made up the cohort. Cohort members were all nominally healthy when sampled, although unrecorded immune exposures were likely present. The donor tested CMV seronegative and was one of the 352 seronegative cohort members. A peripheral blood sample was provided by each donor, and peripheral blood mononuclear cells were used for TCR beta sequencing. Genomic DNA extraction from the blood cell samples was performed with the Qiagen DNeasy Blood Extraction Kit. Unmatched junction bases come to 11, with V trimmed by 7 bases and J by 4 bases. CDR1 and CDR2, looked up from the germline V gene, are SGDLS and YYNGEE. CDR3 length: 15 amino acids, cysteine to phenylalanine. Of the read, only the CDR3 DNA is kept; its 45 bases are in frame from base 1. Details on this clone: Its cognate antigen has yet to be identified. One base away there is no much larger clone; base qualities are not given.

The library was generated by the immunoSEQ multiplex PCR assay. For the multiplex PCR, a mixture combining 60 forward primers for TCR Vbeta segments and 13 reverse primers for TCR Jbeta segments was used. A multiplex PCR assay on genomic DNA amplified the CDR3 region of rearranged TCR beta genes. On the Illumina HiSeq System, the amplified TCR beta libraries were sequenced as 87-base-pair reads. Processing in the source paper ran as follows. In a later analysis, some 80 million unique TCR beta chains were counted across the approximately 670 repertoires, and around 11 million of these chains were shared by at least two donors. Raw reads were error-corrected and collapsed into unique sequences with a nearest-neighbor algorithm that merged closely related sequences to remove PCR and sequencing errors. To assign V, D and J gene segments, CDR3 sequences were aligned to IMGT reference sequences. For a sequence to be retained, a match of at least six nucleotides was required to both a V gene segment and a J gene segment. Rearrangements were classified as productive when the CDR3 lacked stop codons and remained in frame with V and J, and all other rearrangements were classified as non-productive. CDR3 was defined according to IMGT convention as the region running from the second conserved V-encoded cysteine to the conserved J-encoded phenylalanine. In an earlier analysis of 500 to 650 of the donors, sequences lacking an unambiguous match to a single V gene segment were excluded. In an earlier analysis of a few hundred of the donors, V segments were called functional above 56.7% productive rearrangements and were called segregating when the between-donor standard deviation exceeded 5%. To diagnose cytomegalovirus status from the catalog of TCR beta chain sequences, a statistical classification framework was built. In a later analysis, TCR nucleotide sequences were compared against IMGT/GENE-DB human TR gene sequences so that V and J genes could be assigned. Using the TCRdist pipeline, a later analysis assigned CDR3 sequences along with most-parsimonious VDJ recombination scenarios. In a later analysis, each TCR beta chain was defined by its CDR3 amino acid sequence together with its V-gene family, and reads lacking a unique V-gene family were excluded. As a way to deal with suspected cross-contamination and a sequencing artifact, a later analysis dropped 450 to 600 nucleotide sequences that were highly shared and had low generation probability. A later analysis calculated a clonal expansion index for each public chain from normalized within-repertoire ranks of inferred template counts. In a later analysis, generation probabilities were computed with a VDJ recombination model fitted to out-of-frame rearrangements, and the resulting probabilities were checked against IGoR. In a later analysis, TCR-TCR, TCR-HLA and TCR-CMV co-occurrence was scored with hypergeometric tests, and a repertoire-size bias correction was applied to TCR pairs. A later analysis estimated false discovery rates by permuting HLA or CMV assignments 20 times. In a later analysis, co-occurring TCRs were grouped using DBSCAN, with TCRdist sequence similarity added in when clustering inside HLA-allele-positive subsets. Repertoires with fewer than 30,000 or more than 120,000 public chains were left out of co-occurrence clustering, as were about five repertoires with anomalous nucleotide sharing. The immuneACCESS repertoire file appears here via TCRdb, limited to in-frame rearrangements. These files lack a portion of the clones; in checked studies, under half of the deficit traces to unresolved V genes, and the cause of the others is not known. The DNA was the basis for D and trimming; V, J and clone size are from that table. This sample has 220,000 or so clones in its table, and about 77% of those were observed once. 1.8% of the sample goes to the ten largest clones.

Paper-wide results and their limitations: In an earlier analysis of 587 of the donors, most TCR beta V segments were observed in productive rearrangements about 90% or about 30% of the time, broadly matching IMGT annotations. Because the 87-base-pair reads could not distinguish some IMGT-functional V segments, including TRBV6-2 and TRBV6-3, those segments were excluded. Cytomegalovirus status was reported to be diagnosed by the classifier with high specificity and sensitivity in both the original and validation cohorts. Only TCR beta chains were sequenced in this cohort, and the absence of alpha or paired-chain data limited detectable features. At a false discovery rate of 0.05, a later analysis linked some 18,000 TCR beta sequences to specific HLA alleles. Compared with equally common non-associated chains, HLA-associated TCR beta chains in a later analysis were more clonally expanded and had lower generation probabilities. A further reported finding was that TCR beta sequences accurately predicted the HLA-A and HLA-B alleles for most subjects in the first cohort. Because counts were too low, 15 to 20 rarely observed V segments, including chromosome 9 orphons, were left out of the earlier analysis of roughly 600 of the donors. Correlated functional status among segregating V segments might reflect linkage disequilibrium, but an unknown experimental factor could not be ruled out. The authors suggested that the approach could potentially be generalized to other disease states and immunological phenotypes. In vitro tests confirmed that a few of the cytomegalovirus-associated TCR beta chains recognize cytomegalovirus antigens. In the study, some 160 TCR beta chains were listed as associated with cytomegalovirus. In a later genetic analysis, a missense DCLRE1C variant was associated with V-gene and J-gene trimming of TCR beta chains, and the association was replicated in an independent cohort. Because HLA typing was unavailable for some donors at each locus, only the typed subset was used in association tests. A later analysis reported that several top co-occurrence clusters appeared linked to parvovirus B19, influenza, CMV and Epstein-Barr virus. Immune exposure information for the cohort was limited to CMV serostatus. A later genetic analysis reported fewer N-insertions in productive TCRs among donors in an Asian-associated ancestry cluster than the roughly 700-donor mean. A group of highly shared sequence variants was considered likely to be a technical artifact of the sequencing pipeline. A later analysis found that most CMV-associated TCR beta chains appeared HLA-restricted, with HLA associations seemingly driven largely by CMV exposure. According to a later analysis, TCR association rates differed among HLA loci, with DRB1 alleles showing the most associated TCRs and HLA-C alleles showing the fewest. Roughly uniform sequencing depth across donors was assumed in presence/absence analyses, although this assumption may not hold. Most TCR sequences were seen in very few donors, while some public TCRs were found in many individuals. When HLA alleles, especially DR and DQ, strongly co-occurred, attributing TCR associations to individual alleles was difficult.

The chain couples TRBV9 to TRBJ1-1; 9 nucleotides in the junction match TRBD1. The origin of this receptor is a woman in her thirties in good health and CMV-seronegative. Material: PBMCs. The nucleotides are TGTGCCAGCGGACAGGGGCCAGGGTATGTCACTGAAGCTTTCTTT. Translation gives CASGQGPGYVTEAFF.